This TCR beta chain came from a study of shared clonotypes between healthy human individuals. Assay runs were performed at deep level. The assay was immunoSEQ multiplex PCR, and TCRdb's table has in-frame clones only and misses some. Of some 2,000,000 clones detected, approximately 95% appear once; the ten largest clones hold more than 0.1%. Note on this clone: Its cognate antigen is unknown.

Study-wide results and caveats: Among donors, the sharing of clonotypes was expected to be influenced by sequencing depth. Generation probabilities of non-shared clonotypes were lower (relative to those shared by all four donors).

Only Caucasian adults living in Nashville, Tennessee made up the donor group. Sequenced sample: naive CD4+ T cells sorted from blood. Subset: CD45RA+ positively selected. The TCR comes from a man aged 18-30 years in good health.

CDR3 protein: CASRRPGGPNNEQFF. Here the CDR3 DNA reads TGTGCCAGCAGAAGGCCGGGGGGACCAAACAATGAGCAGTTCTTC. The chain uses TRBV2 and TRBJ2-1; 7 bases align to TRBD2. J gave up 5 bases and V 6 bases, and 10 bases lay outside the gene matches. Per the germline V gene, CDR1 is SNHLY and CDR2 is FYNNEI. This CDR3 is built from 15 residues.